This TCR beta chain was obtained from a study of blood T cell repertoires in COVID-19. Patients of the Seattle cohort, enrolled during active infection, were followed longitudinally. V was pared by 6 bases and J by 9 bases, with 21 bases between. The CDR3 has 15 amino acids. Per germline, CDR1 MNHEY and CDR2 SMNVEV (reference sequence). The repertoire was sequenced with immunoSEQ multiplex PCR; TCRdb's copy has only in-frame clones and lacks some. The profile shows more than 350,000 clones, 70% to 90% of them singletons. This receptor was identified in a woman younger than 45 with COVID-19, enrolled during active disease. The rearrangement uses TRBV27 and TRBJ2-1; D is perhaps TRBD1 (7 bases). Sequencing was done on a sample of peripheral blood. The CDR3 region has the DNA TGTGCCAGCAGACCGCGACTAGTAAGGGGGCTTGAGCAGTTCTTC. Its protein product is CASRPRLVRGLEQFF.